The clone carrying this T cell receptor beta chain was observed at least ten times. The antigen remains unidentified. Sequencing used immunoSEQ multiplex PCR; TCRdb keeps in-frame clones, though not all of them. The table shows around 40,000 clones, with around 75% occurring only once. The data were obtained in a study of vaccination effects on CD4 cells after COVID-19. V shed 5 bases and J 4 bases; nucleotides not matched to a gene: 5. CDR1 KGHSH and CDR2 LQKENI come from the germline V gene. The CDR3 is 15 amino acids. ViraFEST expansion of antigen-specific CD4+ T cells with viral peptide pools preceded sequencing. Cultured cells yielded isolated CD4+ T cells after 10 to 11 days. Convalescent patients had PCR-confirmed SARS-CoV-2 infection between March and December 2020.

The starting material was CD4+ T cells from PBMCs cultured with a peptide pool, obtained before COVID-19 vaccination. The sequence was collected from a human donor who had a prior SARS-CoV-2 infection. The chain links TRBV18 to TRBJ2-6; 7 bases agree with TRBD1. This CDR3 is CASSRQGSGANVLTF. The CDR3 nucleotides read TGTGCCAGCTCAAGACAGGGTTCAGGGGCCAACGTCCTGACTTTC.